These 21 T cell receptor beta chains originate from one sample sequenced in a study of blood T cell repertoires in COVID-19 (TCRdb year 2020). The library was made by the immunoSEQ multiplex PCR assay. As stored in TCRdb, this immuneACCESS dataset retains in-frame rearrangements with V and J assigned. A fraction of the clones does not appear; measured against another copy, unresolved V genes explain less than half of the discrepancy, and the remainder lacks a known reason. This sample has 100,000 or so clones in its table, and more than 70% of those were observed once. The ten largest clonotypes hold around 15% of the sample. The sample was peripheral blood. Receptors were obtained from a woman older than 75 with acute or convalescent COVID-19.

This clone occurred once. The chain recombines TRBV19 with TRBJ1-2; 10 bases map to TRBD1. The V and J ends lost 5 bases and 3 bases, in that order; junction bases with no gene match: 6. The CDR3 totals 15 residues. The germline V gene has CDR1 LNHDA and CDR2 SQIVND (reference sequence). Here the CDR3 DNA reads TGTGCCAGTAGTCCCCGGGACAGGGGACACTATGGCTACACCTTC. This sequence encodes CASSPRDRGHYGYTF.

This clone was observed once. This chain joins TRBV7-9 and TRBJ1-2; 9 bases are a match to TRBD1. Losses at the gene ends were 5 bases for V and 7 bases for J; bases not matched to a gene: 5. The CDR3 length is 13 residues. In germline, CDR1 is SEHNR, CDR2 FQNEAQ (reference sequence). As DNA, the CDR3 is TGTGCCAGCAGCATCGACAGGGGGGGTGGCTACACCTTC. This gives the protein CASSIDRGGGYTF.

The rearrangement uses TRBV5-1 and TRBJ2-1, with D perhaps matching TRBD1 (6 bases). This CDR3 spans 15 amino acids. V lost 4 bases, J lost 2 bases, and 13 bases lay in between. Germline V gene data show CDR1 as SGHRS and CDR2 as YFSETQ. The CDR3 region has the DNA TGCGCCAGCAGCCGGACAGAAAGACCCTACAATGAGCAGTTCTTC. This translates into CASSRTERPYNEQFF.

This sequence joins TRBV30 and TRBJ1-5; the match to TRBD1 covers 10 bases. CDR3 length: 16 residues. In germline, CDR1 is GTSNPN, CDR2 SVGIG (reference sequence). The V and J ends lost 1 base and 5 bases, in that order; junction bases with no gene match: 8. CDR3 sequence reads: CAWSATGTGAHQPQHF. The CDR3 DNA sequence: TGTGCCTGGAGTGCAACAGGGACAGGGGCTCATCAGCCCCAGCATTTT.

This sequence joins TRBV7-9 and TRBJ1-1; D gene uncertain. This CDR3 has 14 amino acids. Trimming left V 3 bases short and J 3 bases short, with 11 bases between. CDR1 and CDR2 (germline): SEHNR, FQNEAQ (reference sequence). CDR3 bases: TGTGCCAGCAGCTTCCCAGGACTCTACACTGAAGCTTTCTTT. It yields the protein CASSFPGLYTEAFF.

The V call is TRBV18, the J call TRBJ1-1; TRBD1 aligns across 9 bases. The CDR3 totals 16 residues. From germline, CDR1 is KGHSH and CDR2 LQKENI. V shed 3 bases, J shed 7 bases, and the junction held 12 bases outside the gene matches. CDR3 in amino acids: CASSPGRDRDISEAFF. CDR3 DNA: TGTGCCAGCTCACCCGGGCGGGACAGGGATATTAGTGAAGCTTTCTTT.

J is TRBJ2-1 and V is TRBV12-5, with no clear D. CDR3 length equals 15 residues. V lost 2 bases to trimming and J lost 5 bases, with 13 bases between them. Per the germline V gene, CDR1 is LGHNT and CDR2 is FRNRAP. The CDR3 bases are TGTGCTAGTGGTTTGCCGTCGACTCCTAACAATGAGCAGTTCTTC. Amino acids: CASGLPSTPNNEQFF.

This rearrangement joins TRBV20-1 to TRBJ2-7, with D possibly TRBD2 on 6 matching bases. This CDR3 region has 13 residues. CDR1 is DFQATT, CDR2 SNEGSKA, per germline (reference sequence). V lost 3 bases, J lost 3 bases, and 12 bases lay in between. Here the CDR3 reads CSASVSGDYEQYF. The CDR3 nucleotides are TGCAGTGCTAGTGTTTCGGGAGACTACGAGCAGTACTTC.

The chain recombines TRBV6-5 with TRBJ1-1; the match to TRBD1 covers 7 bases. CDR1 MNHEY and CDR2 SVGAGI come from the germline V gene. Trimming cost V 6 bases and J 4 bases; bases outside gene matches: 8. This CDR3 region has 14 residues. CDR3 residues: CASSHRGLGTEAFF. The CDR3 DNA reads as TGTGCCAGCAGCCACAGGGGATTGGGCACTGAAGCTTTCTTT.

This clone was recorded a few times. V and J are TRBV12-5 and TRBJ2-1; D ambiguous. Germline-derived CDR1 and CDR2 are LGHNT and FRNRAP. The V gene lost 2 bases and the J gene lost 0 bases, with 8 bases spanning the gap. This CDR3 has 15 residues. The DNA for the CDR3 is TGTGCTAGTGGTTTGTTCCCGAGCTCCTACAATGAGCAGTTCTTC. Its translation: CASGLFPSSYNEQFF.

The rearrangement links TRBV21-1 to TRBJ1-2; whether TRBD1, the table's D call, matches the DNA was not checked. TRBV21-1 counts as a pseudogene. The CDR3 covers 11 residues. The CDR3 region has the DNA TGTGCCGCCTGGGGCCTTTATGGCTACACCTTC. It specifies CAAWGLYGYTF.

This clone was recorded a few times. Germline is not matched at one junction end, which may reflect a read error. The chain combines TRBV10-3 with TRBJ1-2; no reliable D call. The CDR3 is 11 amino acids. Germline values: CDR1 ENHRY, CDR2 SYGVKD. The CDR3 here is CAISETRQVYF. The CDR3 nucleotides are TGTGCCATCAGTGAGACGCGTCAGGTCTATTTC.

The V and J genes are TRBV5-1 and TRBJ2-3; 7 bases match TRBD2. CDR1 and CDR2 (germline): SGHRS, YFSETQ. The V and J ends lost 4 bases and 5 bases, in that order; junction bases with no gene match: 16. The CDR3 spans 17 residues. This CDR3 is CASSRAGTTPPGDTQYF. CDR3 nucleotides: TGCGCCAGCAGCCGAGCCGGGACTACACCTCCGGGAGATACGCAGTATTTT.

This clone was detected a few times. DNA for the CDR3: TGTGCCACCAGCAGAGATAACAGACCCTCCACTGAAGCTTTCTTT. Translated, it gives CATSRDNRPSTEAFF. J is TRBJ1-1 and V is TRBV15, with D hard to call. There are 15 residues in the CDR3. V was clipped by 0 bases and J by 4 bases, with 12 bases between them. Germline CDR1 reads LNHNV; CDR2 reads YYDKDF (reference sequence).

The sample holds one count of this clone. The chain links TRBV5-1 to TRBJ1-2; TRBD1 matches 9 bases. The CDR3 has 13 amino acids. V lost 3 bases, J lost 6 bases, and 3 bases stayed unmatched. The germline V gene has CDR1 SGHRS and CDR2 YFSETQ. The CDR3 sequence: CASSWGQGDGYTF. In DNA, the CDR3 is TGCGCCAGCAGCTGGGGACAGGGAGATGGCTACACCTTC.

The chain recombines TRBV5-1 with TRBJ2-2; no reliable D call. Germline loops: CDR1 SGHRS, CDR2 YFSETQ. Trimming left V 4 bases short and J 0 bases short, with 7 bases between. This CDR3 contains 14 residues. The CDR3, as DNA: TGCGCCAGCAGCCCTCCCCCGAACACCGGGGAGCTGTTTTTT. This gives the protein CASSPPPNTGELFF.

This rearrangement joins TRBV15 to TRBJ1-5; D is perhaps TRBD1 (5 bases). Germline V gene lookup returns CDR1 LNHNV and CDR2 YYDKDF (reference sequence). The CDR3 extends over 13 amino acids. The V gene lost 1 base and the J gene lost 7 bases, with 8 bases spanning the gap. CDR3 amino acids: CATSRGGDQPQHF. For the CDR3, the DNA is TGTGCCACCAGCAGAGGGGGGGACCAGCCCCAGCATTTT.

V is TRBV5-6 and J is TRBJ1-1; possible D gene TRBD1, 6 bases. Per germline, CDR1 SGHDT and CDR2 YYEEEE. The CDR3 has 16 residues. V lost 3 bases and J lost 0, with 15 bases in between. The CDR3 DNA is TGTGCCAGCAGCTATCGGACAGCCTACTTGAACACTGAAGCTTTCTTT. Translated, it gives CASSYRTAYLNTEAFF.

The rearrangement links TRBV6-1 to TRBJ1-6; TRBD1 might be the D (6 bases). Trimming shortened V by 4 bases and J by 8 bases, and 18 bases separated the two germline ends. Germline V gene data show CDR1 as MNHNS and CDR2 as SASEGT. The CDR3 totals 16 residues. The CDR3 sequence: CASSADSPPMDSPLHF. For the CDR3, the DNA is TGTGCCAGCAGTGCGGACAGTCCGCCAATGGATTCACCCCTCCACTTT.

This clone came up once. The chain couples TRBV7-2 to TRBJ2-1; TRBD2 agrees at 10 bases. With V trimmed by 2 bases and J by 3 bases, 10 bases remained unmatched. The CDR3 runs 18 residues. Germline assignment: CDR1 SGHTA and CDR2 FQGNSA. This CDR3 is CASSLWGRLAGDYNEQFF. CDR3 nucleotides: TGTGCCAGCAGCTTATGGGGGCGCCTAGCGGGGGACTACAATGAGCAGTTCTTC.

The rearrangement joins TRBV5-1 to TRBJ2-7, with 7 positions matching TRBD1. Trimming removed 4 bases from V and 2 bases from J; junction bases left unmatched: 6. The germline gives CDR1 SGHRS, CDR2 YFSETQ. This CDR3 contains 14 residues. The DNA of the CDR3 is TGCGCCAGCAGCCCCGGGACAGCTACCTACGAGCAGTACTTC. The encoded protein is CASSPGTATYEQYF. Variable domain in full (rest from reference TRBV5-1 and TRBJ2-7): KAGVTQTPRYLIKTRGQQVTLSCSPISGHRSVSWYQQTPGQGLQFLFEYFSETQRNKGNFPGRFSGRQFSNSRSEMNVSTLELGDSALYLCASSPGTATYEQYFGPGTRLTVT.